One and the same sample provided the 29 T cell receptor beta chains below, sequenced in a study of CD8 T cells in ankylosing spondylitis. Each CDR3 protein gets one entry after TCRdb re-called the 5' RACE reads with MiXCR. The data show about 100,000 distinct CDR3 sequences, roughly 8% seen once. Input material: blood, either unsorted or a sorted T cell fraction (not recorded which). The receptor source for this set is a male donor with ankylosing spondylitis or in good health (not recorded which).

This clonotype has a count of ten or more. CDR3 in DNA: TGCAGTGCTAGCGTGGCTAGCGGGGGCTCGTGGCAAGAGACCCAGTACTTC. It encodes CSASVASGGSWQETQYF. The chain has TRBV20-1 and TRBJ2-5, with 10 bases identical to TRBD2. The V gene end was trimmed by 3 bases and the J gene end by 2 bases; junction bases not matched to a gene: 12. The CDR3 runs to 17 residues. In germline, CDR1 is DFQATT, CDR2 SNEGSKA (reference sequence).

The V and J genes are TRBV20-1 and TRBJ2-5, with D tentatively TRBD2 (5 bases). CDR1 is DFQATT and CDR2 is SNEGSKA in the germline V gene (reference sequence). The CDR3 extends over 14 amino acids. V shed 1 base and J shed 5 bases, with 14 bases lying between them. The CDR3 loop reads CSARGTEGFETQYF. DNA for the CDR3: TGCAGTGCTAGAGGTACCGAGGGATTCGAGACCCAGTACTTC.

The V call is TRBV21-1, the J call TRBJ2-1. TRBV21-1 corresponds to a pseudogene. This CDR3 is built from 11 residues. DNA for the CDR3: TGTGCCAGCAGGGTAGTACTATCTTCTCACTTC. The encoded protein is CASRVVLSSHF.

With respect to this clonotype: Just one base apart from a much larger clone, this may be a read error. The CDR3 loop is CAGDAEAFF. The CDR3 DNA sequence: TGTGCCGGAGACGCTGAAGCTTTCTTT. The chain couples TRBV6-5 to TRBJ1-1; D gene ambiguous. Germline V CDR1 and CDR2: MNHEY, SVGAGI. The ends were cut back, 11 bases at V and 6 bases at J, with 7 bases in the middle. The CDR3 sequence is 9 residues long.

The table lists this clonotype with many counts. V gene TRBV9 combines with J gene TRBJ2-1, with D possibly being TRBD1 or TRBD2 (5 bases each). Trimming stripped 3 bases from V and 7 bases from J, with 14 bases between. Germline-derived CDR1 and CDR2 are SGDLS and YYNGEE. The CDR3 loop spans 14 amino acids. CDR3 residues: CASSGYPRENEQFF. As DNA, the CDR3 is TGTGCCAGCAGCGGGTATCCCAGGGAGAATGAGCAGTTCTTC.

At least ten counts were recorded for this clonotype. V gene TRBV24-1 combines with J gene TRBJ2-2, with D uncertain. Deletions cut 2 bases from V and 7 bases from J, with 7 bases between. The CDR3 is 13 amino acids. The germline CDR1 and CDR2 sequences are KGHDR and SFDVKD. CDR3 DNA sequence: TGTGCCACCAGTGATTCCATTGGCGGGGAGCTGTTTTTT. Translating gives CATSDSIGGELFF.

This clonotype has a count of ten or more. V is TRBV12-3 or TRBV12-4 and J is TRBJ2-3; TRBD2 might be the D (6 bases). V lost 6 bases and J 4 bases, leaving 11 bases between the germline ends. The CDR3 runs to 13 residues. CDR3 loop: CASSGGSADTQYF. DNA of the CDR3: TGTGCCAGCAGCGGGGGTAGTGCAGATACGCAGTATTTT.

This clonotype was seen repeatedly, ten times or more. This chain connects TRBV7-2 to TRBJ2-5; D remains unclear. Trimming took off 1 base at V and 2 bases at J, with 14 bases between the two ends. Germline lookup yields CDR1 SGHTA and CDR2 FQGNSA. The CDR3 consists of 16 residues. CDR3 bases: TGTGCCAGCAGCTTAGTCTGGTCGTGGGGACAAGAGACCCAGTACTTC. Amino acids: CASSLVWSWGQETQYF.

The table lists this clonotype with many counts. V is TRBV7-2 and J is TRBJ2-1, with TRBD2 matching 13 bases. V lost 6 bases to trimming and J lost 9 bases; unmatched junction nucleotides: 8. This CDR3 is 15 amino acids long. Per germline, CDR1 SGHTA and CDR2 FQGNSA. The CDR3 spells CASRLGLAGVIEQFF. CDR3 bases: TGTGCCAGCAGACTAGGACTAGCGGGAGTTATTGAGCAGTTCTTC.

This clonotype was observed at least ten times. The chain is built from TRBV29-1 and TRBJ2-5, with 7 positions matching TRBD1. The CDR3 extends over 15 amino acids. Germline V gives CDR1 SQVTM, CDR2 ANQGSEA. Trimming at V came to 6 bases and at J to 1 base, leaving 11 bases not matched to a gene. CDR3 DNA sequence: TGCAGCGTGCCTGGACAGGCCAACCTCCAAGAGACCCAGTACTTC. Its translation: CSVPGQANLQETQYF.

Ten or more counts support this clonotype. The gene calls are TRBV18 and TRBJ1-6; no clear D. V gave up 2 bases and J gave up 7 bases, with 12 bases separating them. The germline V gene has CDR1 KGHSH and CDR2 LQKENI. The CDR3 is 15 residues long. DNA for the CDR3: TGTGCCAGCTCACCAATGGTCTGGAACAATTCACCCCTCCACTTT. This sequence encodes CASSPMVWNNSPLHF.

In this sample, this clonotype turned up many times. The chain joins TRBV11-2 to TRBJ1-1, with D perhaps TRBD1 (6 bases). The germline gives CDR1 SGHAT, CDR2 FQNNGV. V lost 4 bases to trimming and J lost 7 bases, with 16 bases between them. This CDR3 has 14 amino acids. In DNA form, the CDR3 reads TGTGCCAGCAGCTATGACCGGGGGCGTAATGAAGCTTTCTTT. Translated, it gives CASSYDRGRNEAFF.

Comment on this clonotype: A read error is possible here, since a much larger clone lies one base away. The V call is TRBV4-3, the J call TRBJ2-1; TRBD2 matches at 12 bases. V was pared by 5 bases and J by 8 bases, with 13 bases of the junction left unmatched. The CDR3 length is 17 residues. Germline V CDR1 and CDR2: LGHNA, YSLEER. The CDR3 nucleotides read TGCGCCAGCAGCAGTGGAACTACTAGCGGGGGGACGCATGAGCAGTTCTTC. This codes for CASSSGTTSGGTHEQFF.

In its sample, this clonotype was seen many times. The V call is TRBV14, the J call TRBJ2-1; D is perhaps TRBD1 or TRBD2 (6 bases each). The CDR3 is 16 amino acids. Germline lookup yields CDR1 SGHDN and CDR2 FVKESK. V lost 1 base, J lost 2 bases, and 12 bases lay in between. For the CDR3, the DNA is TGTGCCAGCAGCCAAGGGCGGGACACCACCTACAATGAGCAGTTCTTC. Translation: CASSQGRDTTYNEQFF.

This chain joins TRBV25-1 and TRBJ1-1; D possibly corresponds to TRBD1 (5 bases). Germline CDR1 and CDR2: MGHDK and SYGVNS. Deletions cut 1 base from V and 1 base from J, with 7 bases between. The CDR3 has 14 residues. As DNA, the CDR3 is TGTGCCAGCAGTGAATCAGGGACGAACACTGAAGCTTTCTTT. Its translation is CASSESGTNTEAFF.

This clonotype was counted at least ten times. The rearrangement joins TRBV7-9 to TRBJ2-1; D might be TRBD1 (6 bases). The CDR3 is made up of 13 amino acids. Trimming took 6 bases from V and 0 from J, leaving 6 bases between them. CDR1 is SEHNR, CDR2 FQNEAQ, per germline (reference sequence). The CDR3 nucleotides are TGTGCCAGCAGAGGGGGCTCCTACAATGAGCAGTTCTTC. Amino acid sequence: CASRGGSYNEQFF. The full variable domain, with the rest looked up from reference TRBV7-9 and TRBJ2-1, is DTGVSQNPRHKITKRGQNVTFRCDPISEHNRLYWYRQTLGQGPEFLTYFQNEAQLEKSRLLSDRFSAERPKGSFSTLEIQRTEQGDSAMYLCASRGGSYNEQFFGPGTRLTVL.

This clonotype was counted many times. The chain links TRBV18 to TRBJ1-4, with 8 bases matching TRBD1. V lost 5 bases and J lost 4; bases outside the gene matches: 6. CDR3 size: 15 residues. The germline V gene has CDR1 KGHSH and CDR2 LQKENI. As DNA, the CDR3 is TGTGCCAGCTCAACCAGGGGGCATGGTAATGAAAAACTGTTTTTT. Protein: CASSTRGHGNEKLFF. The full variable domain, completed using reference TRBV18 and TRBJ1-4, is NAGVMQNPRHLVRRRGQEARLRCSPMKGHSHVYWYRQLPEEGLKFMVYLQKENIIDESGMPKERFSAEFPKEGPSILRIQQVVRGDSAAYFCASSTRGHGNEKLFFGSGTQLSVL.

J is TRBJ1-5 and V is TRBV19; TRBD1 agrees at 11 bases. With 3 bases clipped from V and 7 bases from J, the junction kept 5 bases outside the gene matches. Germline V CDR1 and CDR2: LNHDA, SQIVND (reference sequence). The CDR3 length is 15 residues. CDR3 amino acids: CASSMGQGVWQPQHF. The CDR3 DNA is TGTGCCAGTAGTATGGGACAGGGGGTGTGGCAGCCCCAGCATTTT.

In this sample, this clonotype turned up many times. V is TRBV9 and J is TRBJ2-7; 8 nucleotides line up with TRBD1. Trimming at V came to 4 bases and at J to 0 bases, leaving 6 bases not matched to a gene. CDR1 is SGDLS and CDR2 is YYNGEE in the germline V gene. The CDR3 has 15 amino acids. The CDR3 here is CASSFRTGPSYEQYF. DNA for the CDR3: TGTGCCAGCAGCTTCAGGACAGGGCCCTCCTACGAGCAGTACTTC.

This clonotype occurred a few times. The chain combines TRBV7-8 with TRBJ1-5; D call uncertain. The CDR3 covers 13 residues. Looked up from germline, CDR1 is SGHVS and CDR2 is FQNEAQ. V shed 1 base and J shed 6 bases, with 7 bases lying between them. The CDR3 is CASSLGTRQPQHF. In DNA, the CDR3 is TGTGCCAGCAGCTTAGGAACCCGTCAGCCCCAGCATTTT.

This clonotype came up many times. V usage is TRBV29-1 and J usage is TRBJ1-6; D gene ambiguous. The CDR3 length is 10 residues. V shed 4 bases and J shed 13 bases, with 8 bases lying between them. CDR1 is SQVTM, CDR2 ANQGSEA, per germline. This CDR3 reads CSVGAAPLHF. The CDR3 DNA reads TGCAGCGTTGGGGCGGCCCCCCTCCACTTT.

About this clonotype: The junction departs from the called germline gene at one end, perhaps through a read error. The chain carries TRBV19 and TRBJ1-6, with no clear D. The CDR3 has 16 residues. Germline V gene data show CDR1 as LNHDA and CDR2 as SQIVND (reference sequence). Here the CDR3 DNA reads TGTGTCAGTAGTTTTGGACGAAGCTCCTATAATTCACCCCTCCACTTT. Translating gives CVSSFGRSSYNSPLHF.

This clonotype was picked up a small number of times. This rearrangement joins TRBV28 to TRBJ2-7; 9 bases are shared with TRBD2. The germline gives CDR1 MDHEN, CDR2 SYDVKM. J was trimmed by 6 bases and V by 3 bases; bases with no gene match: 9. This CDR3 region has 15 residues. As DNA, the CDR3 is TGTGCCAGCAGTTTCCTGAGAGCGGGGGGCCGCGAGCAGTACTTC. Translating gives CASSFLRAGGREQYF.

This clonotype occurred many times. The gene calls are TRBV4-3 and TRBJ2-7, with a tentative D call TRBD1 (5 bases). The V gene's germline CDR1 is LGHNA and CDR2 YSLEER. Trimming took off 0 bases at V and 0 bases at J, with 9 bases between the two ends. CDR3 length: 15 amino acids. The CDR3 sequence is CASSQDRVVSYEQYF. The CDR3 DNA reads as TGCGCCAGCAGCCAAGACAGGGTTGTCTCCTACGAGCAGTACTTC.

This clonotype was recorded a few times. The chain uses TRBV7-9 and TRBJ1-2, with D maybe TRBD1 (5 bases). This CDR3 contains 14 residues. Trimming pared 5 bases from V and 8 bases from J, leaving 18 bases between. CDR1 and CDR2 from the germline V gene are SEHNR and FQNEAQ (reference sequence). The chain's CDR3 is CASSPGPTIRGYTF. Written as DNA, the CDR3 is TGTGCCAGCAGCCCGGGACCCACCATACGGGGCTACACCTTC. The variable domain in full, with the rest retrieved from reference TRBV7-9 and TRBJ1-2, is DTGVSQNPRHKITKRGQNVTFRCDPISEHNRLYWYRQTLGQGPEFLTYFQNEAQLEKSRLLSDRFSAERPKGSFSTLEIQRTEQGDSAMYLCASSPGPTIRGYTFGSGTRLTVV.

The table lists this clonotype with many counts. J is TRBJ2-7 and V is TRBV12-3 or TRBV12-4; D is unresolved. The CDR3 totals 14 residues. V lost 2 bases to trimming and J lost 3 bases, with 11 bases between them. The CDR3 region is CASSLSLPGYEQYF. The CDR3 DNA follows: TGTGCCAGCAGTTTATCCCTCCCTGGCTACGAGCAGTACTTC.

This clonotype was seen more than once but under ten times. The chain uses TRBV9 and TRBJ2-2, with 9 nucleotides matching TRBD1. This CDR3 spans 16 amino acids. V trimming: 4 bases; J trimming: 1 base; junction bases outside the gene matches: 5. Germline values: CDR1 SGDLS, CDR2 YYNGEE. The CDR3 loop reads CASSPRTGENTGELFF. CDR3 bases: TGTGCCAGCAGCCCGCGGACAGGGGAGAACACCGGGGAGCTGTTTTTT.

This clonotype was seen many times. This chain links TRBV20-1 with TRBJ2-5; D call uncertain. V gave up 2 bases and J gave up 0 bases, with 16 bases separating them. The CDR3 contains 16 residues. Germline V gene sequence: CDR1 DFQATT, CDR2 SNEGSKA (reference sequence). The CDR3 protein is CSARRSRNRYQETQYF. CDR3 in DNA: TGCAGTGCTAGAAGGAGCAGGAATCGATACCAAGAGACCCAGTACTTC.

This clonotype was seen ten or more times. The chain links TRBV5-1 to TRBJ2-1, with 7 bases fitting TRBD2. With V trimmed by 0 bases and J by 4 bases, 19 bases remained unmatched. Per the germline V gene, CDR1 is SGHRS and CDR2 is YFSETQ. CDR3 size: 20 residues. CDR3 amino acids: CASSLASYGASGNRYNEQFF. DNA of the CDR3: TGCGCCAGCAGCTTGGCTTCCTACGGCGCTAGCGGAAATAGGTACAATGAGCAGTTCTTC.